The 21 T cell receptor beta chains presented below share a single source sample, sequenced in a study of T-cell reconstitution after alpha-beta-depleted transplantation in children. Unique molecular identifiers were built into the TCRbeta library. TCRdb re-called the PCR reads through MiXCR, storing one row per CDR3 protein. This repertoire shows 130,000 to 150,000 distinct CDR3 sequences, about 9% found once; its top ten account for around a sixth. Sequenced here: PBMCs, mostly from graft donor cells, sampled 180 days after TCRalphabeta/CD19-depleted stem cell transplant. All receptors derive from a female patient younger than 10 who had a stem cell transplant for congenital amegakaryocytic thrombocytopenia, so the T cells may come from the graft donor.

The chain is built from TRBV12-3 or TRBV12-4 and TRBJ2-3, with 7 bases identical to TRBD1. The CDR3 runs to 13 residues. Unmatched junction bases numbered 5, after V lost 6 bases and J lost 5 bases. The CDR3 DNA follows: TGTGCCAGCAGACCTCCAGGGGGAGATACGCAGTATTTT. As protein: CASRPPGGDTQYF.

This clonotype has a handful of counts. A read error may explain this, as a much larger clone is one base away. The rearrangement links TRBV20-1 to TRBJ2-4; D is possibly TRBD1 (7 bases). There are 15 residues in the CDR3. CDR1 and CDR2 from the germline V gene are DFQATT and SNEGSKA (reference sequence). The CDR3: CSANRGGGNKNSQYF. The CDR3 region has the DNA TGCAGTGCTAATCGAGGGGGCGGGAACAAAAACAGTCAGTACTTC.

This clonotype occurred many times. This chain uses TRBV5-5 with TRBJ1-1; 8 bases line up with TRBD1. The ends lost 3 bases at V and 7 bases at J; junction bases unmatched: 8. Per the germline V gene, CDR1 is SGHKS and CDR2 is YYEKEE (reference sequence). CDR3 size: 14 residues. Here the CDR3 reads CASSWGSGTGEAFF. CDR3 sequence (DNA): TGTGCCAGCAGCTGGGGGTCGGGGACAGGTGAAGCTTTCTTT.

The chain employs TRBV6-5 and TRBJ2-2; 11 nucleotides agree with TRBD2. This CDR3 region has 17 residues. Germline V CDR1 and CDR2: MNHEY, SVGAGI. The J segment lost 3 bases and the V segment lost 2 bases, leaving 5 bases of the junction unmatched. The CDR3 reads CASSYQRTSGYTGELFF. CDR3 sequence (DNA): TGTGCCAGCAGTTACCAACGGACTAGCGGGTACACCGGGGAGCTGTTTTTT.

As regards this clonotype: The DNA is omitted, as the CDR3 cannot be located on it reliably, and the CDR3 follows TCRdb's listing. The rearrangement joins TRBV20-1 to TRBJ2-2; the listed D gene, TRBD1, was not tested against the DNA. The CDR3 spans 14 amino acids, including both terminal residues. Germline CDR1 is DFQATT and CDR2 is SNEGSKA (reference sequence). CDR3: CSAPGGGASGSCFF.

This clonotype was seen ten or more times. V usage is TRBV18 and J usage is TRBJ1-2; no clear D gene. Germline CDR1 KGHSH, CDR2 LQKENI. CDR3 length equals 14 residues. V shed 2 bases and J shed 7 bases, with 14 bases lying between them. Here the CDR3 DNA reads TGTGCCAGCTCACCAGAGAACGGGCCGCGTGGCTACACCTTC. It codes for CASSPENGPRGYTF.

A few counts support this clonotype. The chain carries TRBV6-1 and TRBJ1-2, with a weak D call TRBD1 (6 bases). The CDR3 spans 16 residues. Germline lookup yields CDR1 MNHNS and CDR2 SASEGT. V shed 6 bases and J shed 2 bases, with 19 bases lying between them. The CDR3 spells CASSFDAGQPNYGYTF. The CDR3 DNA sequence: TGTGCCAGCAGCTTCGACGCAGGACAGCCGAACTATGGCTACACCTTC.

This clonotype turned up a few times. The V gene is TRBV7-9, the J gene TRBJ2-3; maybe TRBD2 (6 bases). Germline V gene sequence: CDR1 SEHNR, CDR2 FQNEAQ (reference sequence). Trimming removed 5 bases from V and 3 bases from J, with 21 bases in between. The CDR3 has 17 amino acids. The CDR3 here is CASSPFIADGVTDTQYF. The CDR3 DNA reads TGTGCCAGCAGCCCATTCATAGCGGACGGGGTGACAGATACGCAGTATTTT.

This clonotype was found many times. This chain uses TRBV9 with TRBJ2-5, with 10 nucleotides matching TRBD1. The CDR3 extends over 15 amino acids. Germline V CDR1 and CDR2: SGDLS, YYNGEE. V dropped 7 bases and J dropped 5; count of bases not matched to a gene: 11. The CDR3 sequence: CASAQATGGLETQYF. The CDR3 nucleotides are TGTGCCAGCGCGCAAGCGACAGGGGGCTTGGAGACCCAGTACTTC.

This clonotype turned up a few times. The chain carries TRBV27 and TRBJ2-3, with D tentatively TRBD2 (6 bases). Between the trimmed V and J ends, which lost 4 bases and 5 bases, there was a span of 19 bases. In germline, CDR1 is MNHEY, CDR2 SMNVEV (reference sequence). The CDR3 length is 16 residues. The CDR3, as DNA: TGTGCCAGCAGTTCCCAGCGGGCCCCACCCCGAGATACGCAGTATTTT. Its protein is CASSSQRAPPRDTQYF.

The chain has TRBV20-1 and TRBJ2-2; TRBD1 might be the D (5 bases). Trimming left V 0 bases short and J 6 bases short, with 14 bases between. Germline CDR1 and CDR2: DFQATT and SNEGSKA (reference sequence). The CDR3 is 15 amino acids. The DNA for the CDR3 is TGCAGTGCTAGAGATCTGACCACCAGGGCCGGGGAGCTGTTTTTT. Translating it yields CSARDLTTRAGELFF.

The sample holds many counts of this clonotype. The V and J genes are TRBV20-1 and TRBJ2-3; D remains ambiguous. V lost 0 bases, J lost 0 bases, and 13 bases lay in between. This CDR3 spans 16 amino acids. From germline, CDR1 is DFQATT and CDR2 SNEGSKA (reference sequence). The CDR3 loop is CSARDPLNPSTDTQYF. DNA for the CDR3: TGCAGTGCTAGAGATCCCTTGAACCCGAGCACAGATACGCAGTATTTT.

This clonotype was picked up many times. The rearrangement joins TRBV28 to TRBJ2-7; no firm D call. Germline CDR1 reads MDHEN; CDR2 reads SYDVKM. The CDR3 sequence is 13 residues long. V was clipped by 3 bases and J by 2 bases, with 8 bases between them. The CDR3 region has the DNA TGTGCCAGCAGTTTCTCCGGAGCCTACGAGCAGTACTTC. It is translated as CASSFSGAYEQYF. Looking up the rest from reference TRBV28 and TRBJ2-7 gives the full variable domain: DVKVTQSSRYLVKRTGEKVFLECVQDMDHENMFWYRQDPGLGLRLIYFSYDVKMKEKGDIPEGYSVSREKKERFSLILESASTNQTSMYLCASSFSGAYEQYFGPGTRLTVT.

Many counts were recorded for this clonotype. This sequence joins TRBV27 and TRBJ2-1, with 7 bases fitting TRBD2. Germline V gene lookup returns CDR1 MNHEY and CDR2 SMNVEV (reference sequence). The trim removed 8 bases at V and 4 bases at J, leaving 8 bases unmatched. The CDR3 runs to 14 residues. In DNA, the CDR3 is TGTGCCAGCGGAGTACTAGCGCAGTACAATGAGCAGTTCTTC. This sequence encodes CASGVLAQYNEQFF.

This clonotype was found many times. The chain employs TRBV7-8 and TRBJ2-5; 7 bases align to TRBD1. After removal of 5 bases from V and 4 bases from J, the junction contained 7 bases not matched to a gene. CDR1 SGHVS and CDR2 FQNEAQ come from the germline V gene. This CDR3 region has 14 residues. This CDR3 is CASSPRDRVETQYF. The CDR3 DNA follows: TGTGCCAGCAGCCCACGAGACAGGGTAGAGACCCAGTACTTC.

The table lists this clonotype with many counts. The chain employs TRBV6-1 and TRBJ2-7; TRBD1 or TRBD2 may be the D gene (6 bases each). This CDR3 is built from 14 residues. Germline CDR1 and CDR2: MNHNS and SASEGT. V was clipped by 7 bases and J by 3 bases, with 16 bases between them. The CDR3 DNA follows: TGTGCCAGCACCCTAGGGGGGTCCGGCTACGAGCAGTACTTC. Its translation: CASTLGGSGYEQYF.

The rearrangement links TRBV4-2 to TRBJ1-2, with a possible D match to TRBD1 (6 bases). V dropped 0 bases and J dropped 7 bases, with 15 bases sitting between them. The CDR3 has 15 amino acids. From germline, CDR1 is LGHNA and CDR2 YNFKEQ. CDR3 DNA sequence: TGTGCCAGCAGCCAAGATCGACAGCCAGGGGCTGGCTACACCTTC. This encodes CASSQDRQPGAGYTF.

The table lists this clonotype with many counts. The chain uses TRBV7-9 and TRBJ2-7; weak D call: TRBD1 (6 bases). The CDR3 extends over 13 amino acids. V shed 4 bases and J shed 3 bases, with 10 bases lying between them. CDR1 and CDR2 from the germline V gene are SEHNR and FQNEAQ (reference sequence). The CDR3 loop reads CASSSGQNYEQYF. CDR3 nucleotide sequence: TGTGCCAGCAGCTCTGGACAGAACTACGAGCAGTACTTC. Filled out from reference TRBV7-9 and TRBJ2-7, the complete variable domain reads DTGVSQNPRHKITKRGQNVTFRCDPISEHNRLYWYRQTLGQGPEFLTYFQNEAQLEKSRLLSDRFSAERPKGSFSTLEIQRTEQGDSAMYLCASSSGQNYEQYFGPGTRLTVT.

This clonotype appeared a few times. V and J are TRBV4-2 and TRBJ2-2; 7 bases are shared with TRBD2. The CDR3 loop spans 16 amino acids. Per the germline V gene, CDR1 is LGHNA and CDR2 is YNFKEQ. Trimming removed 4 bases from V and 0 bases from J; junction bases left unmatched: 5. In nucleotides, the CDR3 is TGTGCCAGCAGCCCTCAGCGGGACCCGAACACCGGGGAGCTGTTTTTT. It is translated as CASSPQRDPNTGELFF.

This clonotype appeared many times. DNA for the CDR3: TGCGCCAGCAGCCAGCCTGGGACCAACTACGAGCAGTACTTC. This codes for CASSQPGTNYEQYF. V is TRBV4-1 and J is TRBJ2-7; D possibly uses TRBD1 or TRBD2 (5 bases each). The CDR3 is made up of 14 amino acids. V lost 3 bases and J lost 3, with 12 bases in between. Looked up from germline, CDR1 is MGHRA and CDR2 is YSYEKL.

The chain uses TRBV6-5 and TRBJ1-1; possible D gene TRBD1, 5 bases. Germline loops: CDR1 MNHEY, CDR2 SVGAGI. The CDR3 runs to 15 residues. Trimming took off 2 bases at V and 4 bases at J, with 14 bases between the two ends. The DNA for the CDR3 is TGTGCCAGCAGTTACCCGGGGCCCGGGGGCACTGAAGCTTTCTTT. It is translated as CASSYPGPGGTEAFF.